The present TCR beta chain was sequenced within a study of T cell responses to AZD1222 COVID-19 vaccine. General study results and limits: The donor group comprised mostly white British people and more females; the analysis possibly underestimated clonal diversity. Baseline antibody screening turned up just six seropositive AZD1222 recipients.

Germline lookup yields CDR1 LNHNV and CDR2 YYDKDF (reference sequence). This CDR3 region has 14 residues. Trimming removed 8 bases at V and 2 bases at J, with 16 bases between. Measured with immunoSEQ multiplex PCR; TCRdb has only the in-frame clones, and not every one. The sample records about 120,000 clones, 75% to 90% being singletons. A note on this clone: Its antigen remains unidentified.

The chain recombines TRBV15 with TRBJ2-7; D perhaps matches TRBD1 (5 bases). This specimen was peripheral blood, taken on day 0 of AZD1222 vaccination. The sequence derives from an adult in good health. This CDR3 reads CATGMSRGTYEQYF. The CDR3 DNA follows: TGTGCCACCGGTATGAGTAGGGGTACCTACGAGCAGTACTTC.